These T cell receptor beta chains were read from a single sample in a study of OX40 agonist ivuxolimab in advanced cancers. The repertoire was sequenced with immunoSEQ multiplex PCR; TCRdb's copy has only in-frame clones and lacks some. Of 40,000 to 60,000 clones in the sample, over 60% were seen once. This material consisted of CD4+ or CD8+ T cells sorted from blood, taken in a trial of the OX40 agonist ivuxolimab. The receptors stem from an adult with an advanced solid tumor such as melanoma, head and neck, liver or kidney cancer. Each CDR3 is given with its conserved first and last residue. Each record gives: CDR3 DNA, CDR3 protein, D gene, CDR3 length, V gene, J gene, clone size. A D gene is named only where the DNA matches it firmly. Clone size is shown for a subset of rows, as once, few, many or a class of expanded clone.

DNA: TGTGCCACCAGCAGAGATAAACAGACAGATTTTAATTCACCCCTCCACTTT
CDR3: CATSRDKQTDFNSPLHF
D: NA
length: 17
V: TRBV15
J: TRBJ1-6
size: NA

DNA: TGTGCCAGTAGTATAGAGTGGGGGCGCGATGGCTACACCTTC
CDR3: CASSIEWGRDGYTF
D: NA
length: 14
V: TRBV19
J: TRBJ1-2
size: NA

DNA: TGTGCCAGCTCACGACAGGGGATGAGGTCTGGAAACACTATATATTTT
CDR3: CASSRQGMRSGNTIYF
D: TRBD1
length: 16
V: TRBV18
J: TRBJ1-3
size: NA

DNA: TGTGCCAGCAGCTTAGACCCCTTGCGGGAGGGATACGAGCAGTACTTC
CDR3: CASSLDPLREGYEQYF
D: TRBD2
length: 16
V: TRBV11-2
J: TRBJ2-7
size: NA

DNA: TGTGCCAGTAGTATATTAGGGGGCCCCGGTGGCTACACCTTC
CDR3: CASSILGGPGGYTF
D: TRBD1
length: 14
V: TRBV19
J: TRBJ1-2
size: NA

DNA: TGTGCCAGCAAATTTGAGGGGCAGCTAACCGGGGAGCTGTTTTTT
CDR3: CASKFEGQLTGELFF
D: NA
length: 15
V: TRBV7-2
J: TRBJ2-2
size: NA

DNA: TGTGCCAGCAGCTCAGACCCTTATGGCAATCAGCCCCAGCATTTT
CDR3: CASSSDPYGNQPQHF
D: NA
length: 15
V: TRBV7-8
J: TRBJ1-5
size: NA

DNA: TGTGCCTGGAGCGGGACTAGCGGACGGGATGGGACCCAGTACTTC
CDR3: CAWSGTSGRDGTQYF
D: TRBD2
length: 15
V: TRBV30
J: TRBJ2-5
size: once

DNA: TGTGCCAGCAGTTTAGGTCCTAATGAGCAGTTCTTC
CDR3: CASSLGPNEQFF
D: NA
length: 12
V: TRBV27
J: TRBJ2-1
size: NA

DNA: TGCGCCAGCAGCCCGACAGACTCTGGGGCCAACGTCCTGACTTTC
CDR3: CASSPTDSGANVLTF
D: NA
length: 15
V: TRBV5-1
J: TRBJ2-6
size: NA

DNA: TGCGCCAGCAGCCAAGAACCGGGGTCCGGCTACACCTTC
CDR3: CASSQEPGSGYTF
D: NA
length: 13
V: TRBV4-1
J: TRBJ1-2
size: NA

DNA: TGTGCCAGCTCAACGGAGGGCACTGAAGCTTTCTTT
CDR3: CASSTEGTEAFF
D: NA
length: 12
V: TRBV18
J: TRBJ1-1
size: NA

DNA: TGCGCCAGCAGCCTGACAGGGTCGAATTCACCCCTCCACTTT
CDR3: CASSLTGSNSPLHF
D: TRBD1
length: 14
V: TRBV5-1
J: TRBJ1-6
size: few

DNA: TGTGCCAGCAGCTTAGGGTCGGACAGGGGGCTTCAGGGAAACACCATATATTTT
CDR3: CASSLGSDRGLQGNTIYF
D: TRBD1
length: 18
V: TRBV7-4
J: TRBJ1-3
size: NA

DNA: TGTGCCTGGGCTGACAGGGGTGGAAACACCATATATTTT
CDR3: CAWADRGGNTIYF
D: TRBD1
length: 13
V: TRBV30
J: TRBJ1-3
size: NA